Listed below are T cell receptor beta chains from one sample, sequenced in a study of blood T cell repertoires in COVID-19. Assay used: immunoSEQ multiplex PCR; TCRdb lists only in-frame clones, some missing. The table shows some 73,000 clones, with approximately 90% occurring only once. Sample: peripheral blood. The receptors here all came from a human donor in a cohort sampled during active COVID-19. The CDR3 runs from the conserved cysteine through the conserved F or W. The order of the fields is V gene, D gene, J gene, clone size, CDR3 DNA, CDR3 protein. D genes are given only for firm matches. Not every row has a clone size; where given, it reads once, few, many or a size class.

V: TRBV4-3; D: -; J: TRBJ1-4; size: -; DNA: TGCGCCAGCAGCCATCTTTCAGGGGTTAATGAAAAACTGTTTTTT; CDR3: CASSHLSGVNEKLFF
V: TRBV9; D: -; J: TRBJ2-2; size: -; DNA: TGTGCCAGCAGCGTCTTCACCGGGGAGCTGTTTTTT; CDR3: CASSVFTGELFF
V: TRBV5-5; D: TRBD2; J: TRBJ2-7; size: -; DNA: TGTGCCAGCAGCTTTCTAGCGGGGGGGCGTCAAGGCGAGCAGTACTTC; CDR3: CASSFLAGGRQGEQYF
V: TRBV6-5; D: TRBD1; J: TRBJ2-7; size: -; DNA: TGTGCCAGCAGCCCCTCAGGGGGCGCGGGATACGAGCAGTACTTC; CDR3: CASSPSGGAGYEQYF
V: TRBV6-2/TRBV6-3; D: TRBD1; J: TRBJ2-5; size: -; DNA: TGTGCCAGCAGTTACTCCCGGGACAGGGGGGAGGAGACCCAGTACTTC; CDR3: CASSYSRDRGEETQYF
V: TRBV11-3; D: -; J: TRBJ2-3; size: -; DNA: TGTGCCAGCAGCTTAGATCGTGCAGATACGCAGTATTTT; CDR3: CASSLDRADTQYF
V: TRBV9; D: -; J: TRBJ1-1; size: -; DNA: TGTGCCAGCAGCGTAGGGGGGGGCAGCGCAGCTGAAGCTTTCTTT; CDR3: CASSVGGGSAAEAFF
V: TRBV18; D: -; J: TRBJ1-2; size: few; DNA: TGTGCCAGCTCACCGGGAGCAGTTTATGGCTACACCTTC; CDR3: CASSPGAVYGYTF
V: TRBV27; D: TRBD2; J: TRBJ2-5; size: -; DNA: TGTGCCAGCAGTCCATCGGGACTAGCGGATCAAGAGACCCAGTACTTC; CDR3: CASSPSGLADQETQYF
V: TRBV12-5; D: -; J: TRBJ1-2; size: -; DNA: TGTGCTAGTGGTTTGGAGACAGGAGTGGCCTATGGCTACACCTTC; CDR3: CASGLETGVAYGYTF
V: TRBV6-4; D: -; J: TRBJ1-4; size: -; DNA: TGTGCCAGCAGTGACCCGAACAGGGTTGGGTCTAATGAAAAACTGTTTTTT; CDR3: CASSDPNRVGSNEKLFF
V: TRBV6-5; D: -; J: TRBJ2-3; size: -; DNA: TGTGCCAGCAGCGAGGTGCCCGGTGCGCAGTATTTT; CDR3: CASSEVPGAQYF
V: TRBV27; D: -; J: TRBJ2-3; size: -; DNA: TGTGCCAGCAGCTCAATGGCGGGAAGCACAGATACGCAGTATTTT; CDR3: CASSSMAGSTDTQYF
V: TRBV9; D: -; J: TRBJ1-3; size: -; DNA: TGTGCCAGCAGCGTAGGCGGCACCACCATCTCTGGAAACACCATATATTTT; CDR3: CASSVGGTTISGNTIYF
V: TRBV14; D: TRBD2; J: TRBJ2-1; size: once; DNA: TGTGCCAGCAGCCGTCGACTAGCGGGGGGGCCCCATGAGCAGTTCTTC; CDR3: CASSRRLAGGPHEQFF
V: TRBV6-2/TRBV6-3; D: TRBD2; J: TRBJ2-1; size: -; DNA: TGTGCCAGCAGCCCTTACGGCACTAGCGGGGGGGCATGGGAGCAGTTCTTC; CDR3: CASSPYGTSGGAWEQFF
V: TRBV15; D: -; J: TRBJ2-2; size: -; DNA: TGTGCCACCAGCCCAACAAGCACCGGGGAGCTGTTTTTT; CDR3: CATSPTSTGELFF
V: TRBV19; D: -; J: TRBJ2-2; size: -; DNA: TGTGCCAGTAGTATTCAAGGGGCGAACACCGGGGAGCTGTTTTTT; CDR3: CASSIQGANTGELFF
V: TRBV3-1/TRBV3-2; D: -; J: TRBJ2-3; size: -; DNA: TGTGCCAGCAGCCACCCCCCCGGGAATTGGCGGGGTCTCACAGATACGCAGTATTTT; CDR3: CASSHPPGNWRGLTDTQYF
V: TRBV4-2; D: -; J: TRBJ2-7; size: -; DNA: TGTGCCAGCAGCCAAGATCTGGGAGACTACGAGCAGTACTTC; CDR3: CASSQDLGDYEQYF
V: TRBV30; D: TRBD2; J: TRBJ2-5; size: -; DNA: TGTGCCTGGAGTGTAAGCGGGGGGGCAGAGACCCAGTACTTC; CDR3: CAWSVSGGAETQYF
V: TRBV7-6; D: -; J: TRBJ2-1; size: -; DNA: TGTGCCAGCAGCCCCAACTCCTACAATGAGCAGTTCTTC; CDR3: CASSPNSYNEQFF
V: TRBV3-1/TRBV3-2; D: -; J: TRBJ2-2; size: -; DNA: TGTGCCAGCAGCCAAGGTCCGGGAAGGACCGGGGAGCTGTTTTTT; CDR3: CASSQGPGRTGELFF
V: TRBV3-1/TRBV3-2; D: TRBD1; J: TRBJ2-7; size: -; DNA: TGTGCCAGCAGCCCGGCACAGGGGAGATCCGAGCAGTACTTC; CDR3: CASSPAQGRSEQYF
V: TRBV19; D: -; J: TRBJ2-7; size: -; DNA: TGTGCCAGTAGTACCCAGGGGAAAAGGAATGGCGAGCAGTACTTC; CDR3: CASSTQGKRNGEQYF
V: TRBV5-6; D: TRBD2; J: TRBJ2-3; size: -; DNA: TGTGCCAGCAGCTTGGTGCTAGCGGGGGGAAGCACAGATACGCAGTATTTT; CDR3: CASSLVLAGGSTDTQYF
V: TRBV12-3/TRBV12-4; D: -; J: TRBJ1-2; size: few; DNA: TGTGCCAGCAGTTTGGGGGGTCCCTATGGCTACACCTTC; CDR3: CASSLGGPYGYTF
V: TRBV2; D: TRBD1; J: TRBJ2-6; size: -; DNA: TGTGCCAGCAGTGAAATAACAGGGGGCGTTGGGGCCAACGTCCTGACTTTC; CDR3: CASSEITGGVGANVLTF
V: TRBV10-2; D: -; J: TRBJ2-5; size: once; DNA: TGCGCCATCCGAGTAGAGACCCAGTACTTC; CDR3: CAIRVETQYF
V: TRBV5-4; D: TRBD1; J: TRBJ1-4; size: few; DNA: TGTGCCAGCAGCCGAAGCGGGACAGGGGGCTTTGAAAAACTGTTTTTT; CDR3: CASSRSGTGGFEKLFF
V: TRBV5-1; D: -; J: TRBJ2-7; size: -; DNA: TGCGCCAGCAGCTTGTGGGGGGGCCAGGGCTACGAGCAGTACTTC; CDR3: CASSLWGGQGYEQYF
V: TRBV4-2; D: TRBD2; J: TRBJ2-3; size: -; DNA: TGTGCCAGCAGCCCCCTCTTCCGGGGCGGGGGACCAAACCAAACCACAGATACGCAGTATTTT; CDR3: CASSPLFRGGGPNQTTDTQYF
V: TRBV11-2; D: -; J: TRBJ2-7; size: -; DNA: TGTGCCAGCAGCTTACGGTACGAGCAGTACTTC; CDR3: CASSLRYEQYF
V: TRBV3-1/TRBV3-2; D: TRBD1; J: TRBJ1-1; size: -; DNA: TGTGCCAGCAGCCACCGGGACAGGGGAACTAACACTGAAGCTTTCTTT; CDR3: CASSHRDRGTNTEAFF
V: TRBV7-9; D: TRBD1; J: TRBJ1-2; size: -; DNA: TGTGCCAGCACCCCTCAGGAAGGGACAGGATCCTATGGCTACACCTTC; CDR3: CASTPQEGTGSYGYTF
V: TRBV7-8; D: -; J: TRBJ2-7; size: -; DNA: TGTGCCAGCAGCTTAGTCCCTCTATACAGGGATAAGGGGTACGAGCAGTACTTC; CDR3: CASSLVPLYRDKGYEQYF